The present T cell receptor (beta chain) was sequenced within a study of CD8 T cells in ankylosing spondylitis. The study, taken as a whole, reports: Some of the motif variants had earlier been found in reactive arthritis patients' fluid and blood. Disease-linked clones were found to be CD8+ and relatively rare in peripheral blood. What appeared characteristic of ankylosing spondylitis blood was a TCR beta motif of seven to nine highly homologous variants.

Libraries of TCR beta came from quantitative 5'-RACE with molecular barcodes. TCRdb reprocessed the 5' RACE reads with MiXCR, giving one entry per CDR3 protein. This table holds approximately 250,000 distinct CDR3 sequences, over 30% found once. CDR1 MGHRA and CDR2 YSYEKL come from the germline V gene. The V and J ends lost 0 bases and 9 bases, in that order; junction bases with no gene match: 7. The CDR3 is made up of 16 amino acids. This clonotype was picked up a small number of times. Its antigen is as yet unknown. The TCR comes from a male donor with ankylosing spondylitis or in good health (not recorded which). V and J are TRBV4-1 and TRBJ2-1; 11 positions match TRBD2. Sequencing input: blood, either unsorted or a sorted T cell fraction (not recorded which). CDR3 coding DNA: TGCGCCAGCAGCCAAGAATTAGCGGGGGGGCAAAGTGAGCAGTTCTTC. This codes for CASSQELAGGQSEQFF.